This T cell receptor beta chain was found in a study of identical twins. Trimming left V 5 bases short and J 4 bases short, with 6 bases between. This CDR3 has 10 amino acids. The germline gives CDR1 SQVTM, CDR2 ANQGSEA. Study-level results: Sharing of beta out-of-frame sequences by twins showed a weaker excess.

This clonotype came up many times. The antigen is undetermined. TCRdb re-called the 5' RACE reads through MiXCR, storing one row per CDR3 protein. This table has some 1,700,000 distinct CDR3 sequences, around a third appearing once. The sequence derives from a newborn girl in good health. Sequencing was performed on cord blood. The rearrangement joins TRBV29-1 to TRBJ2-7; D ambiguous. The DNA of the CDR3 is TGCAGCGTTAAGGAATACGAGCAGTACTTC. This translates into CSVKEYEQYF.